Listed here are 8 T cell receptor beta chains from one sample, sequenced in a study of molecular identifiers for immune sequencing clone quantification. TCRdb called the PCR reads again in MiXCR, with one record for every CDR3 protein. The sample holds some 91,000 distinct CDR3 sequences, approximately 24% seen once. Material: naive CD8+ T cells from blood, with Jurkat cell RNA spiked in. This sample's subset: FACS-sorted CD8+CD4-CCR7+CD45RA+ naive T cells. These receptors originate from a human donor in good health. Some libraries in this study had Jurkat cell RNA spiked in.

This rearrangement joins TRBV20-1 to TRBJ2-5; D ambiguous. Trimming shortened V by 0 bases and J by 2 bases, and 13 bases separated the two germline ends. Looked up from germline, CDR1 is DFQATT and CDR2 is SNEGSKA (reference sequence). The CDR3 has 15 amino acids. CDR3 sequence (DNA): TGCAGTGCTAGAGACAGCGAGGATTTTCAAGAGACCCAGTACTTC. It yields the protein CSARDSEDFQETQYF.

This clonotype appeared a few times. V usage is TRBV12-3 or TRBV12-4 and J usage is TRBJ2-2; no clear D. The CDR3 loop spans 13 amino acids. Between the trimmed V and J ends, which lost 6 bases and 4 bases, there was a span of 9 bases. CDR3 in DNA: TGTGCCAGCAGCCCACCACCCACCGGGGAGCTGTTTTTT. This gives the protein CASSPPPTGELFF.

This clonotype showed up many times. The V and J genes are TRBV4-1 and TRBJ1-1; no firm D call. V lost 4 bases and J 2 bases, leaving 5 bases between the germline ends. The CDR3 totals 12 residues. From germline, CDR1 is MGHRA and CDR2 YSYEKL. The chain's CDR3 is CASSRANTEAFF. Here the CDR3 DNA reads TGCGCCAGCAGCCGGGCCAACACTGAAGCTTTCTTT.

This clonotype was counted at least ten times. The CDR3, as DNA: TGTGCCAGCAGCGTACAGGGGCCCGAGCAGTACTTC. As protein: CASSVQGPEQYF. The chain joins TRBV5-6 to TRBJ2-7; 7 bases match TRBD1. Germline lookup yields CDR1 SGHDT and CDR2 YYEEEE. The CDR3 has 12 amino acids. The V and J ends lost 4 bases and 6 bases, in that order; junction bases with no gene match: 4.

The V and J genes are TRBV11-3 and TRBJ2-1; D tentatively fits TRBD1 or TRBD2 (6 bases each). The length of the CDR3 is 16 residues. Trimming shortened V by 0 bases and J by 7 bases, and 16 bases separated the two germline ends. CDR1 and CDR2 from the germline V gene are SGHNT and YENEEA. The CDR3 bases are TGTGCCAGCAGCTTAGAGTACGGGGGCGGGTGGAATGAGCAGTTCTTC. Protein: CASSLEYGGGWNEQFF.

The V and J genes are TRBV20-1 and TRBJ2-3; 13 nucleotides match TRBD2. After removal of 6 bases from V and 5 bases from J, the junction contained 11 bases not matched to a gene. From germline, CDR1 is DFQATT and CDR2 SNEGSKA (reference sequence). The CDR3 loop spans 16 amino acids. CDR3 protein: CSATLTWTSGGDTQYF. CDR3 nucleotides: TGCAGTGCAACCTTGACCTGGACTAGCGGGGGAGATACGCAGTATTTT.

This clonotype was observed many times. This chain uses TRBV24-1 with TRBJ1-5; D is unresolved. Germline V gene lookup returns CDR1 KGHDR and CDR2 SFDVKD. V was trimmed by 0 bases and J by 6 bases, leaving 5 bases between them. This CDR3 comprises 13 residues. CDR3 bases: TGTGCCACCAGTGATTTGTCGGGTCAGCCCCAGCATTTT. Amino acid sequence: CATSDLSGQPQHF.

The sample holds a few counts of this clonotype. The V call is TRBV3-1, the J call TRBJ1-2; the match to TRBD1 covers 9 bases. The CDR3 is 15 amino acids. CDR1 LGHDT and CDR2 YNNKEL come from the germline V gene (reference sequence). The trim removed 4 bases at V and 1 base at J, leaving 4 bases unmatched. The CDR3 here is CASSPRTGDNYGYTF. The CDR3 nucleotides are TGTGCCAGCAGCCCCCGGACAGGGGATAACTATGGCTACACCTTC.